Each of the 9 T cell receptor beta chains below was sequenced from the same sample in a study of control samples from healthy donors and cancer patients. Produced via immunoSEQ multiplex PCR; TCRdb's table is partial and in-frame only. Of about 96,000 clones detected, approximately 93% appear once; the ten largest clones hold 8%. Source material: blood. The receptors were sampled from a man in his late teens or twenties in good health.

CDR3 protein: CASKEGGFFNYGYTF. CDR3 coding DNA: TGTGCCAGCAAGGAGGGCGGGTTCTTTAACTATGGCTACACCTTC. This chain uses TRBV6-6 with TRBJ1-2; D is uncertain. Looked up from germline, CDR1 is MNHNY and CDR2 is SVGAGI (reference sequence). The CDR3 is made up of 15 amino acids. V gave up 7 bases and J gave up 1 base, with 16 bases separating them.

J is TRBJ2-1 and V is TRBV7-8; 10 nucleotides line up with TRBD2. Trimming at V came to 4 bases and at J to 5 bases, leaving 11 bases not matched to a gene. Germline assignment: CDR1 SGHVS and CDR2 FQNEAQ. The CDR3 loop spans 17 amino acids. The CDR3: CASSSPYPGLADNEQFF. The CDR3, as DNA: TGTGCCAGCAGCTCCCCCTACCCTGGACTAGCGGACAATGAGCAGTTCTTC.

The V gene is TRBV13, the J gene TRBJ1-2, with TRBD1 as a possible D gene (5 bases). Trimming stripped 3 bases from V and 7 bases from J, with 21 bases between. The germline V gene encodes CDR1 PRHDT and CDR2 FYEKMQ (reference sequence). CDR3 length: 16 residues. The CDR3 reads CASSFTEQGNYVGYTF. For the CDR3, the DNA is TGTGCCAGCAGCTTTACTGAGCAGGGAAACTATGTTGGCTACACCTTC.

V usage is TRBV7-6 and J usage is TRBJ2-1, with TRBD2 matching over 16 bases. Germline V gene sequence: CDR1 SGHVS, CDR2 FNYEAQ. V lost 6 bases to trimming and J lost 4 bases; unmatched junction nucleotides: 12. The CDR3 is made up of 19 amino acids. The CDR3 coding sequence is TGTGCCAGCAGTTCAACTCCGGGACTAGCGGGAGGGCCATACAATGAGCAGTTCTTC. Its protein is CASSSTPGLAGGPYNEQFF.

For this clone: Germline is not matched at one junction end, which may reflect a read error. This chain uses TRBV4-1 with TRBJ1-5; D may be TRBD1 (6 bases). Per the germline V gene, CDR1 is MGHRA and CDR2 is YSYEKL. The CDR3 spans 12 residues. The CDR3 reads CASSQGGQFQHF. The CDR3 coding sequence is TGCGCCAGCAGTCAAGGAGGACAGTTTCAGCATTTT.

This chain joins TRBV19 and TRBJ1-1; D ambiguous. The V and J ends lost 7 bases and 3 bases respectively, with 12 bases between them. Per the germline V gene, CDR1 is LNHDA and CDR2 is SQIVND (reference sequence). CDR3 length: 13 residues. The CDR3 loop is CASKRSLDTEAFF. CDR3 nucleotides: TGTGCCAGTAAAAGGAGTCTAGACACTGAAGCTTTCTTT.

The V call is TRBV27, the J call TRBJ2-2; D assignment may be TRBD1 or TRBD2 (6 bases each). V was clipped by 3 bases and J by 7 bases, with 18 bases between them. Germline CDR1 is MNHEY and CDR2 is SMNVEV (reference sequence). The CDR3 is 16 residues long. The CDR3 region is CASSFAIRGQGGELFF. The CDR3 region has the DNA TGTGCCAGCAGTTTTGCAATTCGGGGGCAGGGCGGGGAGCTGTTTTTT.

The chain joins TRBV6-5 to TRBJ1-5; D possibly corresponds to TRBD1 (5 bases). CDR3 length: 15 residues. Germline loops: CDR1 MNHEY, CDR2 SVGAGI. V shed 0 bases and J shed 3 bases, with 9 bases lying between them. The CDR3 coding sequence is TGTGCCAGCAGTTACTCGAGACAGTTCAATCAGCCCCAGCATTTT. Amino acids: CASSYSRQFNQPQHF.

The chain recombines TRBV6-5 with TRBJ2-7, with 10 bases that match TRBD1. The CDR3 totals 13 residues. Germline CDR1 MNHEY, CDR2 SVGAGI. J lost 5 bases, V lost 4 bases, and 2 bases had no gene match. The CDR3 DNA sequence: TGTGCCAGCAGTTGGACAGGGGGGAACGAGCAGTACTTC. The encoded protein is CASSWTGGNEQYF.